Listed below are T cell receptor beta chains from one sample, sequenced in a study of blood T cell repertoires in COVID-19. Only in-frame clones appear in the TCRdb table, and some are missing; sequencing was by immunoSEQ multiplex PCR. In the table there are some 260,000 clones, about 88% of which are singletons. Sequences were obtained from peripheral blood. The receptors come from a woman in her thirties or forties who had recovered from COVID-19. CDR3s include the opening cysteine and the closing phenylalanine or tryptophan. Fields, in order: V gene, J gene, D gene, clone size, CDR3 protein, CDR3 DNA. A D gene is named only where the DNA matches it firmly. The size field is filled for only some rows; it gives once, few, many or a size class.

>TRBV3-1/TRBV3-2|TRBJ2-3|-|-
CASSQGTSTDTQYF
TGTGCCAGCAGCCAGGGCACTAGCACAGATACGCAGTATTTT
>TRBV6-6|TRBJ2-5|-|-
CASSYSYYGETQYF
TGTGCCAGCAGTTACTCGTACTATGGGGAGACCCAGTACTTC
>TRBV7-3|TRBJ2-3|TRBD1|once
CASSLEGAVTDTQYF
TGTGCCAGCAGCTTAGAGGGGGCGGTCACAGATACGCAGTATTTT
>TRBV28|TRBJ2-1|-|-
CASRGAGHRGNEQFF
TGTGCCAGCAGGGGAGCGGGACATAGGGGGAATGAGCAGTTCTTC
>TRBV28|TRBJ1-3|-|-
CAIRGSRNTIYF
TGTGCCATTAGGGGGTCGAGAAACACCATATATTTT
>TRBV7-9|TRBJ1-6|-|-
CASSSPGSPLHF
TGTGCCAGCAGCTCCCCAGGGTCACCCCTCCACTTT
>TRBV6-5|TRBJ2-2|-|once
CASSRSTGELFF
TGTGCCAGCAGCCGTAGCACCGGGGAGCTGTTTTTT
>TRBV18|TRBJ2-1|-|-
CASSPGEYNEQFF
TGTGCCAGCTCACCGGGAGAGTACAATGAGCAGTTCTTC
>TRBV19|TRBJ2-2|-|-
CASSVGPNTGELFF
TGTGCCAGTAGTGTGGGCCCGAACACCGGGGAGCTGTTTTTT
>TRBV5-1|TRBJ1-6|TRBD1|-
CASSPRQGANSPLHF
TGCGCCAGCAGCCCCAGGCAGGGGGCTAATTCACCCCTCCACTTT
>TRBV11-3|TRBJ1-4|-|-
CASSPERQEKLFF
TGTGCCAGCAGCCCGGAGCGACAGGAAAAACTGTTTTTT
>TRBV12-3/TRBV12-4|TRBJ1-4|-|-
CASSLSGHGKLFF
TGTGCCAGCAGTTTGAGTGGGCATGGAAAACTGTTTTTT
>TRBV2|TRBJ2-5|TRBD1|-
CASSPEQGWETQYF
TGTGCCAGCAGTCCGGAACAGGGGTGGGAGACCCAGTACTTC
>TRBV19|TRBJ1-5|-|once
CASTSSQVGGRQPQHF
TGTGCCAGTACCTCTTCACAGGTGGGGGGTCGTCAGCCCCAGCATTTT
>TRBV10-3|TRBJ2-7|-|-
CAISVDSGAGTEQYF
TGTGCCATCAGCGTCGATTCGGGAGCCGGGACCGAGCAGTACTTC
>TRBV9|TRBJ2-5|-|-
CASSRDMRETQYF
TGTGCCAGCAGCCGGGACATGCGGGAGACCCAGTACTTC
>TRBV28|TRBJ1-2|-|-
CASSSLRGKYYGYTF
TGTGCCAGCAGCTCCCTTCGGGGGAAATACTATGGCTACACCTTC
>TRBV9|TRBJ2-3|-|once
CASSVAGKTDTQYF
TGTGCCAGCAGCGTAGCTGGCAAGACAGATACGCAGTATTTT
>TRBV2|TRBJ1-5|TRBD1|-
CASRRQGASNQPQHF
TGTGCCAGCAGGAGACAGGGGGCGAGCAATCAGCCCCAGCATTTT
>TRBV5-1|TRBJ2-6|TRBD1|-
CASTGAGANVLTF
TGCGCCTCTACAGGGGCTGGGGCCAACGTCCTGACTTTC
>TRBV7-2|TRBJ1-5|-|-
CASSLALAGNQPQHF
TGTGCCAGCAGCTTAGCGCTCGCGGGGAATCAGCCCCAGCATTTT
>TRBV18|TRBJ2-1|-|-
CASSRSGGLLYNEQFF
TGTGCCAGCTCTCGCTCAGGGGGACTTCTCTACAATGAGCAGTTCTTC
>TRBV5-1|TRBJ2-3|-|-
CASSLDAETQYF
TGCGCCAGCAGCTTGGACGCAGAAACGCAGTATTTT
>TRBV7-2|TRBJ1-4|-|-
CASSFRQGTTNEKLFF
TGTGCCAGCAGCTTTAGGCAGGGCACAACTAATGAAAAACTGTTTTTT
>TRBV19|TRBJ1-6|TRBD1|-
CASSIMTGVNSPLHF
TGTGCCAGTAGTATTATGACAGGGGTGAATTCACCCCTCCACTTT
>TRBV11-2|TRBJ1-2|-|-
CASSLGQGLNGYTF
TGTGCCAGCAGCTTAGGGCAGGGGCTTAATGGCTACACCTTC
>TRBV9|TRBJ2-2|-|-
CASSVGPPPGELFF
TGTGCCAGCAGCGTTGGGCCACCCCCCGGGGAGCTGTTTTTT
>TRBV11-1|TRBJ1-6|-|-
CASRDIRNSPLHF
TGTGCCAGCAGGGACATTCGGAATTCACCCCTCCACTTT
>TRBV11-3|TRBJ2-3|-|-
CASSFQDSSTDTQYF
TGTGCCAGCAGCTTTCAGGACAGTAGCACAGATACGCAGTATTTT
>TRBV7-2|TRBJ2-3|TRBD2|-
CASSLSPSGPENTDTQYF
TGTGCCAGCAGCTTAAGTCCTAGCGGACCCGAAAACACAGATACGCAGTATTTT
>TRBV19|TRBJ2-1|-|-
CASSIDVRGTAQFF
TGTGCCAGTAGTATTGACGTACGGGGAACAGCTCAGTTCTTC
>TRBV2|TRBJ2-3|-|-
CASGGGSGDTQYF
TGTGCCAGCGGGGGGGGCTCGGGAGATACGCAGTATTTT
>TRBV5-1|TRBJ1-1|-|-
CASSLEGVEAFF
TGCGCCAGCAGCTTGGAAGGGGTCGAAGCTTTCTTT
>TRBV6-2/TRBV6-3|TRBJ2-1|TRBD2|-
CASSYAPSSGGHNEQFF
TGTGCCAGCAGTTACGCCCCCTCTAGCGGGGGACACAATGAGCAGTTCTTC
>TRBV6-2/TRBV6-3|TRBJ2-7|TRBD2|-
CASSYLGGGYEQYF
TGTGCCAGCAGTTACCTGGGCGGGGGCTACGAGCAGTACTTC
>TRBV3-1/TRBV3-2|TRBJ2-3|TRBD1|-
CASSPGQNTDTQYF
TGTGCCAGCAGCCCGGGACAGAACACAGATACGCAGTATTTT
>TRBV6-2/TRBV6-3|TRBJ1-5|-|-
CASSYWGGGSNQPQHF
TGTGCCAGCAGTTACTGGGGGGGAGGGAGCAATCAGCCCCAGCATTTT
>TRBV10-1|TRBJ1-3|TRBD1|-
CASSELKLWDRVPSGNTIYF
TGCGCCAGCAGTGAGTTGAAATTGTGGGACAGGGTGCCCTCTGGAAACACCATATATTTT
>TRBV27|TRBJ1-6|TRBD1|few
CASSMTGASNNSPLHF
TGTGCCAGCAGTATGACAGGGGCGAGCAATAATTCACCCCTCCACTTT
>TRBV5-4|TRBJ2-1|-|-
CASSLRGYNEQFF
TGTGCCAGCAGCTTGAGGGGATACAATGAGCAGTTCTTC
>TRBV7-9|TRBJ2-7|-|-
CASSLGQGTYEQYF
TGTGCCAGCAGCTTAGGGCAGGGAACCTACGAGCAGTACTTC
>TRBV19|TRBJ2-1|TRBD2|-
CASSRGTSRVNEQFF
TGTGCCAGTAGTAGGGGGACTAGCAGAGTCAATGAGCAGTTCTTC
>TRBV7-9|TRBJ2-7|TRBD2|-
CASSTTSGTYEQYF
TGTGCCAGCAGCACTACTAGCGGAACCTACGAGCAGTACTTC
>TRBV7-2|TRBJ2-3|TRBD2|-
CASSLQPAGGTDTQYF
TGTGCCAGCAGCTTACAACCAGCGGGAGGCACAGATACGCAGTATTTT
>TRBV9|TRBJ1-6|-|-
CASSVQQDNSPLHF
TGTGCCAGCAGCGTGCAACAGGATAATTCACCCCTCCACTTT
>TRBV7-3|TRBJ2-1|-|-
CASSVMASGYNEQFF
TGTGCCAGCAGCGTTATGGCATCAGGGTACAATGAGCAGTTCTTC
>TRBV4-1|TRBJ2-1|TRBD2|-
CASSPRTTSGLFNEQFF
TGCGCCAGCAGCCCACGCACGACTAGCGGGTTGTTCAATGAGCAGTTCTTC
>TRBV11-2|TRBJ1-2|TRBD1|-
CASSPAGQGRGYTF
TGTGCCAGCAGCCCCGCCGGACAGGGGCGAGGCTACACCTTC